This is a list of T cell receptor beta chains from one sample in a study of Ad26.COV2.S vaccination and SARS-CoV-2 variants. The data were produced by immunoSEQ multiplex PCR, yet TCRdb's version contains in-frame clones alone and is incomplete. The repertoire includes a few hundred thousand clones, roughly 89% of them detected once, and about 2.7% sits in the top ten. Specimen: peripheral blood, collected in a trial of Ad26.COV2.S vaccine versus placebo. The receptors derive from a person between 18 and 59 years old who received the Ad26.COV2.S COVID-19 vaccine or a placebo. CDR3s leave out the opening cysteine and the closing phenylalanine or tryptophan. Each record gives: clone size, J gene, V gene, CDR3 protein. Expanded clones are given a class, and other clones once, few, many or no size at all.

clone_size: -; j_call: TRBJ1-5; v_call: TRBV10-2; cdr3_aa: ASSITWTLSEDQPQH
clone_size: -; j_call: TRBJ2-5; v_call: TRBV14; cdr3_aa: ASSQARQLQETQY
clone_size: once; j_call: TRBJ2-1; v_call: TRBV6-2/TRBV6-3; cdr3_aa: ASSIGPTVPSSYNEQF
clone_size: -; j_call: TRBJ2-3; v_call: TRBV30; cdr3_aa: AWSRDRLSGTDTQY
clone_size: -; j_call: TRBJ1-5; v_call: TRBV6-2/TRBV6-3; cdr3_aa: ASSYSTANQPQH
clone_size: -; j_call: TRBJ1-1; v_call: TRBV7-9; cdr3_aa: ASSLPAANTEAF
clone_size: -; j_call: TRBJ2-3; v_call: TRBV27; cdr3_aa: ASSLYAGGVADTQY
clone_size: -; j_call: TRBJ2-6; v_call: TRBV24-1; cdr3_aa: ATSDSRTGSGANVLT
clone_size: few; j_call: TRBJ2-5; v_call: TRBV12-3/TRBV12-4; cdr3_aa: ASSLTGPKTQY
clone_size: -; j_call: TRBJ1-1; v_call: TRBV28; cdr3_aa: ASTQGTGTEAF
clone_size: -; j_call: TRBJ1-2; v_call: TRBV7-9; cdr3_aa: ASSLGTLGGYT
clone_size: -; j_call: TRBJ1-6; v_call: TRBV5-6; cdr3_aa: ASSFSRDSYSPLH
clone_size: -; j_call: TRBJ2-1; v_call: TRBV3-1/TRBV3-2; cdr3_aa: ASSPGNEQF
clone_size: few; j_call: TRBJ1-1; v_call: TRBV7-6; cdr3_aa: ASSLEQNTEAF
clone_size: -; j_call: TRBJ1-5; v_call: TRBV18; cdr3_aa: ASSPPGNQPQH
clone_size: -; j_call: TRBJ2-7; v_call: TRBV2; cdr3_aa: ASRAGATWEY
clone_size: -; j_call: TRBJ1-6; v_call: TRBV11-1; cdr3_aa: ASSLRGPTRTPLH
clone_size: -; j_call: TRBJ1-5; v_call: TRBV15; cdr3_aa: ATSTSDRARQPQH
clone_size: -; j_call: TRBJ2-7; v_call: TRBV9; cdr3_aa: ASSVGWDSYEQY
clone_size: few; j_call: TRBJ1-1; v_call: TRBV4-1; cdr3_aa: ASSRLIMGQGNTEAF
clone_size: -; j_call: TRBJ1-2; v_call: TRBV7-9; cdr3_aa: ASSLVRRYGYT
clone_size: once; j_call: TRBJ1-4; v_call: TRBV20-1; cdr3_aa: SGQGREKLF
clone_size: -; j_call: TRBJ1-5; v_call: TRBV10-3; cdr3_aa: AITGDSNQPQH
clone_size: -; j_call: TRBJ2-1; v_call: TRBV9; cdr3_aa: ASSVELAGGYNEQF
clone_size: -; j_call: TRBJ1-3; v_call: TRBV11-2; cdr3_aa: ASSAYRGGNTIY
clone_size: -; j_call: TRBJ1-5; v_call: TRBV5-5; cdr3_aa: ASSLVQDQPQH
clone_size: -; j_call: TRBJ2-2; v_call: TRBV7-3; cdr3_aa: ASSLISPGELF
clone_size: -; j_call: TRBJ1-1; v_call: TRBV15; cdr3_aa: ATSSQGEGTEAF
clone_size: -; j_call: TRBJ2-7; v_call: TRBV27; cdr3_aa: ASSSTIPPTEQY
clone_size: -; j_call: TRBJ2-1; v_call: TRBV5-4; cdr3_aa: ASSLDGTDYNEQF
clone_size: -; j_call: TRBJ2-7; v_call: TRBV18; cdr3_aa: ASSPPHLDSFYEQY
clone_size: -; j_call: TRBJ2-7; v_call: TRBV4-3; cdr3_aa: ASSLRYEGTYEQY